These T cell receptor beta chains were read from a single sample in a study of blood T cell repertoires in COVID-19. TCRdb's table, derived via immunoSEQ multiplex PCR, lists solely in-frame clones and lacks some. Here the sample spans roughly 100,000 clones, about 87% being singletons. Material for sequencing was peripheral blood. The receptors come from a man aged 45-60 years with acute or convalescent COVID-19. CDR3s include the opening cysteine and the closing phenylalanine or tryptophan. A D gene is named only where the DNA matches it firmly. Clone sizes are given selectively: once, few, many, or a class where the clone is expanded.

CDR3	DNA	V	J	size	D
CASRQSNQPQHF	TGTGCCAGCAGACAGAGCAATCAGCCCCAGCATTTT	TRBV6-5	TRBJ1-5	.	.
CAVPRGNNSPLHF	TGTGCCGTTCCCAGGGGGAATAATTCACCCCTCCACTTT	TRBV10-3	TRBJ1-6	.	TRBD1
CASSWIAGGGNEQFF	TGTGCCAGCAGCTGGATAGCGGGAGGGGGCAATGAGCAGTTCTTC	TRBV7-2	TRBJ2-1	many	TRBD2
CASSTSGRYEQFF	TGTGCCAGTAGTACTAGCGGGAGGTATGAGCAGTTCTTC	TRBV19	TRBJ2-1	.	TRBD2
CASSPGVIYEQYF	TGTGCCAGCAGCCCAGGGGTGATTTACGAGCAGTACTTC	TRBV9	TRBJ2-7	.	.
CASNDRSDNEQFF	TGCGCCAGCAACGACAGATCCGACAATGAGCAGTTCTTC	TRBV10-1	TRBJ2-1	.	.
CASSYSSPRLYRRSQYF	TGTGCCAGCAGTTACTCGAGTCCCAGACTTTACCGGAGATCCCAGTACTTC	TRBV6-2/TRBV6-3	TRBJ2-5	.	.
CASSHRDRDYGYTF	TGTGCCAGCAGCCATCGGGACAGGGACTATGGCTACACCTTC	TRBV7-9	TRBJ1-2	.	TRBD1
CASSLFRGYEQYF	TGTGCCAGCAGCTTATTTCGGGGCTACGAGCAGTACTTC	TRBV7-2	TRBJ2-7	.	.
CSASDRAAEAFF	TGCAGCGCCTCGGACAGGGCCGCTGAAGCTTTCTTT	TRBV29-1	TRBJ1-1	.	TRBD1
CASRTGPNYGYTF	TGTGCCAGCCGGACAGGGCCTAACTATGGCTACACCTTC	TRBV2	TRBJ1-2	.	TRBD1